Following are 10 T cell receptor beta chains from one sample sequenced in a study of blood T cell repertoires in COVID-19. TCRdb keeps only in-frame clones here, not all; method: immunoSEQ multiplex PCR. The sample lists tens of thousands of clones, roughly nine tenths occurring once. The sample comprised peripheral blood. Receptors originate from a woman aged 25 to 39 in a cohort sampled during active COVID-19.

This clone was recorded a few times. CDR3 region: CASSASTGGSGQPQHF. The CDR3 DNA reads TGTGCCAGTAGTGCCTCGACAGGGGGCAGTGGTCAGCCCCAGCATTTT. The V gene is TRBV19, the J gene TRBJ1-5; TRBD1 matches 10 bases. This CDR3 is built from 16 residues. The V gene end was trimmed by 5 bases and the J gene end by 6 bases; junction bases not matched to a gene: 10. The germline V gene has CDR1 LNHDA and CDR2 SQIVND (reference sequence).

The rearrangement joins TRBV6-1 to TRBJ2-1; 8 bases match TRBD2. Germline values: CDR1 MNHNS, CDR2 SASEGT. This CDR3 contains 17 residues. V dropped 4 bases and J dropped 7; count of bases not matched to a gene: 15. The CDR3 nucleotides are TGTGCCAGCAGTGCAAGATCCGGGACTAGTAATAGGAATGAGCAGTTCTTC. The encoded protein is CASSARSGTSNRNEQFF.

The chain uses TRBV7-2 and TRBJ2-7; no reliable D call. The CDR3 is 15 amino acids. The germline V gene has CDR1 SGHTA and CDR2 FQGNSA. The ends were cut back, 0 bases at V and 4 bases at J, with 13 bases in the middle. CDR3 loop: CASSLAFNSRYEQYF. The DNA for the CDR3 is TGTGCCAGCAGCTTAGCGTTCAATTCTCGGTACGAGCAGTACTTC. Drawing the rest from reference TRBV7-2 and TRBJ2-7, the complete variable domain is GAGVSQSPSNKVTEKGKDVELRCDPISGHTALYWYRQSLGQGLEFLIYFQGNSAPDKSGLPSDRFSAERTGGSVSTLTIQRTQQEDSAVYLCASSLAFNSRYEQYFGPGTRLTVT.

Points on this clone: A read error may produce the germline difference seen at one junction end. J is TRBJ1-1 and V is TRBV29-1; TRBD1 might be the D (6 bases). The CDR3 consists of 13 residues. Germline V lookup: CDR1 SQVTM, CDR2 ANQGSEA. CDR3 sequence (DNA): TGCAGCGCTGAACCGACAGGTCGCACTGAAGCTTTCTTT. As protein: CSAEPTGRTEAFF. Combining the CDR3 with reference TRBV29-1 and TRBJ1-1 gives the whole variable domain SAVISQKPSRDICQRGTSLTIQCQVDSQVTMMFWYRQQPGQSLTLIATANQGSEATYESGFVIDKFPISRPNLTFSTLTVSNMSPEDSSIYLCSAEPTGRTEAFFGQGTRLTVV.

The chain carries TRBV5-6 and TRBJ1-4, with a possible D match to TRBD1 (6 bases). CDR1 and CDR2 from the germline V gene are SGHDT and YYEEEE. The CDR3 sequence is 15 residues long. The V and J ends lost 4 bases and 4 bases respectively, with 14 bases between them. DNA for the CDR3: TGTGCCAGCAGCCACGGGACACGGCTTAATGAAAAACTGTTTTTT. It is translated as CASSHGTRLNEKLFF.

The rearrangement links TRBV19 to TRBJ1-1, with 7 positions matching TRBD1. The CDR3 is made up of 17 amino acids. The trim removed 1 base at V and 2 bases at J, leaving 10 bases unmatched. CDR1 is LNHDA and CDR2 is SQIVND in the germline V gene (reference sequence). As DNA, the CDR3 is TGTGCCAGTAGTATAGGAACTGGCAGGGGGTTAAACACTGAAGCTTTCTTT. Its translation: CASSIGTGRGLNTEAFF.

The chain recombines TRBV7-8 with TRBJ2-2; TRBD1 matches 10 bases. J was trimmed by 4 bases and V by 5 bases; bases with no gene match: 4. The germline gives CDR1 SGHVS, CDR2 FQNEAQ. The CDR3 contains 15 residues. This CDR3 reads CASSPRTGGTGELFF. CDR3 bases: TGTGCCAGCAGCCCCAGGACAGGGGGCACCGGGGAGCTGTTTTTT.

CDR3 coding DNA: TGCGCCAGCAGCCTAGCCGGGACAGCGAACCACCTAGCCAAAAACATTCAGTACTTC. Protein product: CASSLAGTANHLAKNIQYF. The gene calls are TRBV5-1 and TRBJ2-4, with 7 nucleotides matching TRBD1. The CDR3 is 19 amino acids. J lost 0 bases, V lost 4 bases, and 16 bases had no gene match. The germline CDR1 and CDR2 sequences are SGHRS and YFSETQ. Variable domain in full (rest from reference TRBV5-1 and TRBJ2-4): KAGVTQTPRYLIKTRGQQVTLSCSPISGHRSVSWYQQTPGQGLQFLFEYFSETQRNKGNFPGRFSGRQFSNSRSEMNVSTLELGDSALYLCASSLAGTANHLAKNIQYFGAGTRLSVL.

V usage is TRBV11-2 and J usage is TRBJ2-6; possibly TRBD1 for D (5 bases). CDR1 and CDR2 (germline): SGHAT, FQNNGV. Between the trimmed V and J ends, which lost 7 bases and 3 bases, there was a span of 16 bases. The CDR3 has 16 residues. The CDR3 region is CASTPPTEIGANVLTF. The CDR3 DNA reads as TGTGCCAGCACCCCTCCGACAGAGATTGGGGCCAACGTCCTGACTTTC.

The chain recombines TRBV9 with TRBJ2-7; TRBD1 is a possible D gene (6 bases). The CDR3 totals 14 residues. Per germline, CDR1 SGDLS and CDR2 YYNGEE. V gave up 0 bases and J gave up 0 bases, with 7 bases separating them. CDR3 DNA: TGTGCCAGCAGCGTAGGGACAGACTCCTACGAGCAGTACTTC. Amino acids: CASSVGTDSYEQYF.